This T cell receptor (beta chain) was profiled in a study of identifying expanded T cells in peripheral blood. This table comes from immunoSEQ multiplex PCR, and its TCRdb copy is limited to in-frame clones, with some not included. The sample consists of tens of thousands of clones, more than 70% of them appearing once. Between the trimmed V and J ends, which lost 3 bases and 6 bases, there was a span of 12 bases. The CDR3 is made up of 14 amino acids. In germline, CDR1 is MNHEY, CDR2 SMNVEV (reference sequence). The chain employs TRBV27 and TRBJ1-5; possible D gene TRBD1, 5 bases. The sequence was collected from a person aged 18 to 75 in good health. Sequencing used blood. Here the CDR3 DNA reads TGTGCCAGCAGTTTTGGGCAGGGCAGTCAGCCCCAGCATTTT. Encoded protein: CASSFGQGSQPQHF.